Listed here are 32 T cell receptor beta chains from one sample, sequenced in a study of spatial heterogeneity in lung cancer. The time point: blood at routine non-recurrence follow-up after resection. TCRdb re-analysed the 5' RACE reads in MiXCR, keeping a single row per CDR3 protein. The repertoire holds 40,000 to 45,000 distinct CDR3 sequences, around 21% seen once, with 7% to 7.5% in the top ten. Sequences were derived from PBMCs, sampled at follow-up. The receptors derive from a female donor with early-stage non-small cell lung cancer.

In its sample, this clonotype was seen a few times. V usage is TRBV6-5 and J usage is TRBJ1-2; D is unresolved. This CDR3 comprises 13 residues. Per the germline V gene, CDR1 is MNHEY and CDR2 is SVGAGI. With 5 bases removed from V and 5 bases from J, the gap between germline ends came to 12 bases. CDR3 sequence: CASSPRLRYGYTF. CDR3 DNA sequence: TGTGCCAGCAGTCCGCGACTCCGATATGGCTACACCTTC.

The chain links TRBV10-3 to TRBJ2-1, with TRBD2 matching over 11 bases. This CDR3 is built from 15 residues. CDR1 and CDR2 (germline): ENHRY, SYGVKD. V was pared by 5 bases and J by 6 bases, with 6 bases of the junction left unmatched. The CDR3 loop is CAISFTSGSGNEQFF. The CDR3 bases are TGTGCCATCAGTTTCACTAGCGGGAGTGGCAATGAGCAGTTCTTC.

The table lists this clonotype with a few counts. This rearrangement joins TRBV2 to TRBJ2-7; 11 nucleotides align to TRBD2. Germline CDR1 SNHLY, CDR2 FYNNEI. The V segment lost 2 bases and the J segment 10 bases; nucleotides outside the gene matches: 10. The CDR3 sequence is 15 residues long. The CDR3: CASSERGLAGGPQYF. DNA for the CDR3: TGTGCCAGCAGTGAAAGGGGTCTAGCGGGAGGCCCCCAGTACTTC.

V gene TRBV5-1 combines with J gene TRBJ2-7, with 10 bases that match TRBD1. Germline lookup yields CDR1 SGHRS and CDR2 YFSETQ. This CDR3 comprises 14 residues. V trimming: 0 bases; J trimming: 5 bases; junction bases outside the gene matches: 2. The CDR3 sequence is CASSLGDRGNEQYF. The DNA of the CDR3 is TGCGCCAGCAGCTTGGGGGACAGGGGAAACGAGCAGTACTTC.

Only a few counts were recorded for this clonotype. The rearrangement links TRBV29-1 to TRBJ1-4; weak D call: TRBD1 (6 bases). V was pared by 6 bases and J by 0 bases, with 11 bases between. The CDR3 has 14 residues. Looked up from germline, CDR1 is SQVTM and CDR2 is ANQGSEA. The CDR3 loop reads CSVPDSATNEKLFF. DNA for the CDR3: TGCAGCGTCCCGGACAGTGCAACTAATGAAAAACTGTTTTTT.

The chain has TRBV6-5 and TRBJ1-2; D ambiguous. The CDR3 length is 11 residues. Germline V gene lookup returns CDR1 MNHEY and CDR2 SVGAGI. Trimming stripped 7 bases from V and 7 bases from J, with 10 bases between. The CDR3 region is CASTKGSGYTF. In DNA form, the CDR3 reads TGTGCCAGCACCAAAGGGAGTGGCTACACCTTC.

The rearrangement joins TRBV9 to TRBJ2-4; D perhaps matches TRBD1 (6 bases). CDR3 length: 15 amino acids. The germline CDR1 and CDR2 sequences are SGDLS and YYNGEE. V was clipped by 3 bases and J by 1 base, with 11 bases between them. CDR3 protein: CASSDFQGAKNIQYF. CDR3 in DNA: TGTGCCAGCAGCGATTTCCAGGGGGCCAAAAACATTCAGTACTTC.

This clonotype was picked up a small number of times. V gene TRBV9 combines with J gene TRBJ2-1; TRBD2 aligns across 7 bases. Trimming removed 2 bases from V and 3 bases from J; junction bases left unmatched: 5. The V gene's germline CDR1 is SGDLS and CDR2 YYNGEE. This CDR3 is 15 amino acids long. DNA of the CDR3: TGTGCCAGCAGCGTCGCGGGAGTTGGCTACAATGAGCAGTTCTTC. Protein product: CASSVAGVGYNEQFF. Full variable domain (remainder filled in from reference TRBV9 and TRBJ2-1): DSGVTQTPKHLITATGQRVTLRCSPRSGDLSVYWYQQSLDQGLQFLIQYYNGEERAKGNILERFSAQQFPDLHSELNLSSLELGDSALYFCASSVAGVGYNEQFFGPGTRLTVL.

The V gene is TRBV4-2, the J gene TRBJ2-2; 8 bases are a match to TRBD2. The germline CDR1 and CDR2 sequences are LGHNA and YNFKEQ. The CDR3 spans 14 residues. V lost 4 bases and J lost 7; bases outside the gene matches: 5. Written as DNA, the CDR3 is TGTGCCAGCAGCCTGGGACTAGTGGTCGGGGAGCTGTTTTTT. Protein sequence: CASSLGLVVGELFF.

The rearrangement joins TRBV12-3 or TRBV12-4 to TRBJ2-3, with 12 positions matching TRBD2. V gave up 5 bases and J gave up 4 bases; unmatched junction bases: 10. The CDR3 sequence is 17 residues long. The CDR3 coding sequence is TGTGCCAGCAGTCTAAGACTAGCGGGAGACATGGCAGATACGCAGTATTTT. As protein: CASSLRLAGDMADTQYF.

This clonotype was counted between two and nine times. V and J are TRBV6-2 or TRBV6-3 and TRBJ2-7, with TRBD1 matching 7 bases. In germline, CDR1 is MNHEY, CDR2 SVGEGT. The CDR3 extends over 14 amino acids. V lost 2 bases to trimming and J lost 6 bases; unmatched junction nucleotides: 7. This CDR3 reads CASSYGTVASEQYV. The CDR3 DNA reads as TGTGCCAGCAGTTACGGGACAGTAGCTTCCGAGCAGTACGTC.

This clonotype was found many times. This sequence joins TRBV29-1 and TRBJ1-2; maybe TRBD1 (5 bases). V lost 4 bases and J lost 2, with 5 bases in between. This CDR3 region has 11 residues. Germline CDR1 is SQVTM and CDR2 is ANQGSEA. The CDR3, as DNA: TGCAGCGTTGGGGACAACTATGGCTACACCTTC. Amino acid sequence: CSVGDNYGYTF.

The chain is built from TRBV28 and TRBJ2-1; 12 bases are shared with TRBD2. Looked up from germline, CDR1 is MDHEN and CDR2 is SYDVKM. There are 22 residues in the CDR3. Unmatched junction bases numbered 20, after V lost 5 bases and J lost 0 bases. The CDR3 here is CASSPGGLAGSNIRSSYNEQFF. CDR3 DNA sequence: TGTGCCAGCAGTCCCGGCGGACTAGCGGGATCAAATATTCGGAGCTCCTACAATGAGCAGTTCTTC.

This clonotype was seen only a few times. CDR3 DNA: TGTGCCAGCAGTGACCAACCTAATAGCAATCAGCCCCAGCATTTT. Encoded protein: CASSDQPNSNQPQHF. The V call is TRBV6-1, the J call TRBJ1-5; D call uncertain. CDR1 and CDR2 from the germline V gene are MNHNS and SASEGT. The V gene lost 3 bases and the J gene lost 0 bases, with 9 bases spanning the gap. The CDR3 is 15 residues long.

This clonotype was observed a few times. The chain uses TRBV7-9 and TRBJ2-7, with D perhaps matching TRBD1 or TRBD2 (6 bases each). Germline V gene data show CDR1 as SEHNR and CDR2 as FQNEAQ (reference sequence). Trimming shortened V by 5 bases and J by 2 bases, and 19 bases separated the two germline ends. The CDR3 has 16 residues. DNA of the CDR3: TGTGCCAGCAGCGTAGAGAGGGTGGGGGGCCCCTACGAGCAGTACTTC. Amino acids: CASSVERVGGPYEQYF.

V gene TRBV29-1 combines with J gene TRBJ1-1; D call uncertain. The germline V gene has CDR1 SQVTM and CDR2 ANQGSEA. This CDR3 is 11 amino acids long. Trimming cost V 6 bases and J 1 base, with 6 bases left between them. Here the CDR3 reads CSVRQNTEAFF. The DNA for the CDR3 is TGCAGCGTAAGACAGAACACTGAAGCTTTCTTT.

V usage is TRBV29-1 and J usage is TRBJ1-2; 8 nucleotides agree with TRBD1. V was clipped by 5 bases and J by 5 bases; unmatched bases: 7. In germline, CDR1 is SQVTM, CDR2 ANQGSEA. CDR3 size: 13 residues. This CDR3 reads CSVLGTGLYGYTF. CDR3 DNA: TGCAGCGTTCTCGGGACAGGTCTTTATGGCTACACCTTC.

This sequence joins TRBV9 and TRBJ2-2; D tentatively fits TRBD1 or TRBD2 (5 bases each). The CDR3 runs 13 residues. The germline CDR1 and CDR2 sequences are SGDLS and YYNGEE. The V end was cut by 4 bases, the J end by 5 bases, with 9 bases between. CDR3 amino acids: CASSTGRTGELFF. CDR3 bases: TGTGCCAGCAGCACGGGACGGACCGGGGAGCTGTTTTTT.

The chain couples TRBV20-1 to TRBJ2-1, with D uncertain. Per the germline V gene, CDR1 is DFQATT and CDR2 is SNEGSKA (reference sequence). CDR3 size: 13 residues. V was clipped by 4 bases and J by 1 base, with 8 bases between them. In DNA form, the CDR3 reads TGCAGTGCTACGGAAGGGTCCTACAATGAGCAGTTCTTC. Protein sequence: CSATEGSYNEQFF.

This clonotype has just a few counts. The genes are TRBV20-1 and TRBJ2-5, with a tentative D call TRBD2 (6 bases). This CDR3 spans 13 amino acids. Per the germline V gene, CDR1 is DFQATT and CDR2 is SNEGSKA (reference sequence). CDR3 coding DNA: TGCAGCGTGTGGCGGGACCGTCAAGAGACCCAGTACTTC. This sequence encodes CSVWRDRQETQYF.

The table lists this clonotype with many counts. The V call is TRBV27, the J call TRBJ2-2; 8 bases fit TRBD1. After removal of 6 bases from V and 6 bases from J, the junction contained 9 bases not matched to a gene. The CDR3 spans 15 residues. CDR1 and CDR2 (germline): MNHEY, SMNVEV (reference sequence). In DNA, the CDR3 is TGTGCCAGCAGACCCGGGACAGGAGCTTCCGGGGAGCTGTTTTTT. Protein sequence: CASRPGTGASGELFF.

This clonotype has more than one count but fewer than ten. The chain employs TRBV2 and TRBJ2-5, with D possibly being TRBD2 (6 bases). The CDR3 runs to 14 residues. V shed 6 bases and J shed 5 bases, with 16 bases lying between them. Germline V lookup: CDR1 SNHLY, CDR2 FYNNEI. CDR3 nucleotide sequence: TGTGCCAGCAGGGTCAGAACGGGGAGGGAGACCCAGTACTTC. This translates into CASRVRTGRETQYF.

This clonotype was detected only a few times. The rearrangement joins TRBV5-6 to TRBJ2-3, with D possibly being TRBD1 (6 bases). The germline V and J ends were trimmed by 4 bases and 4 bases, with 10 bases remaining between them. This CDR3 is built from 13 residues. Germline CDR1 SGHDT, CDR2 YYEEEE. The CDR3, as DNA: TGTGCCAGCAGCATACAGGGCGCAGATACGCAGTATTTT. This sequence encodes CASSIQGADTQYF.

The chain recombines TRBV7-2 with TRBJ2-7, with 10 positions matching TRBD1. Germline loops: CDR1 SGHTA, CDR2 FQGNSA. The CDR3 consists of 13 residues. Here the CDR3 reads CACSLGQGDEQYV. CDR3 DNA: TGTGCCTGCAGCCTAGGACAGGGGGACGAGCAGTACGTC.

CDR3 nucleotide sequence: TGTGCCATCAGTGAGTCGACGGGGGACACCATATATTTT. Protein product: CAISESTGDTIYF. This sequence joins TRBV10-3 and TRBJ1-3, with TRBD1 as a possible D gene (5 bases). The CDR3 covers 13 residues. The germline V gene encodes CDR1 ENHRY and CDR2 SYGVKD. V gave up 0 bases and J gave up 8 bases, with 8 bases separating them.

This clonotype was counted only a few times. The chain couples TRBV6-2 or TRBV6-3 to TRBJ1-2; 9 nucleotides line up with TRBD1. V dropped 6 bases and J dropped 3; count of bases not matched to a gene: 8. The CDR3 spans 15 residues. Germline assignment: CDR1 MNHEY and CDR2 SVGEGT. In DNA, the CDR3 is TGTGCCAGCAGCCGTATGACAGGGGGGCACTATGGCTACACCTTC. Translating it yields CASSRMTGGHYGYTF.

The chain has TRBV7-3 and TRBJ2-7, with D perhaps matching TRBD2 (5 bases). Trimming left V 0 bases short and J 6 bases short, with 9 bases between. The CDR3 consists of 13 residues. Germline assignment: CDR1 SGHTA and CDR2 FQGTGA. The CDR3 is CASSLTGGIEQYF. The CDR3 nucleotides are TGTGCCAGCAGCTTAACAGGAGGAATCGAGCAGTACTTC.

This clonotype was observed at least ten times. The CDR3 loop reads CASSLVPGTPYEQYF. The CDR3 bases are TGTGCCAGCAGCTTAGTACCCGGGACCCCCTACGAGCAGTACTTC. V is TRBV7-2 and J is TRBJ2-7; D tentatively reads TRBD1 or TRBD2 (5 bases each). Looked up from germline, CDR1 is SGHTA and CDR2 is FQGNSA. The length of the CDR3 is 15 residues. Trimming took 1 base from V and 2 from J, leaving 12 bases between them.

This clonotype was found many times. The chain carries TRBV29-1 and TRBJ2-1; TRBD1 might be the D (6 bases). Germline CDR1 SQVTM, CDR2 ANQGSEA. The CDR3 is made up of 15 amino acids. The V end was cut by 0 bases, the J end by 8 bases, with 17 bases between. This CDR3 reads CSVEEQFVAGDEQFF. The CDR3 region has the DNA TGCAGCGTTGAAGAACAGTTCGTGGCAGGGGATGAGCAGTTCTTC.

This clonotype was seen at least ten times. The V gene is TRBV5-1, the J gene TRBJ2-3; 11 nucleotides match TRBD2. V lost 5 bases, J lost 2 bases, and 1 base stayed unmatched. Germline assignment: CDR1 SGHRS and CDR2 YFSETQ. This CDR3 contains 14 residues. The CDR3 loop is CASRLAGDTDTQYF. The CDR3 DNA is TGCGCCAGCAGACTAGCGGGGGACACAGATACGCAGTATTTT.

Written as DNA, the CDR3 is TGCAGTGCTGCGGGACCGGGGAATGGCTACACCTTC. This gives the protein CSAAGPGNGYTF. The chain employs TRBV20-1 and TRBJ1-2; tentatively, D is TRBD1 (5 bases). The CDR3 contains 12 residues. The germline V and J ends were trimmed by 5 bases and 6 bases, with 13 bases remaining between them. CDR1 DFQATT and CDR2 SNEGSKA come from the germline V gene (reference sequence).

The chain couples TRBV6-2 or TRBV6-3 to TRBJ2-6; D may be TRBD2 (7 bases). CDR1 MNHEY and CDR2 SVGEGT come from the germline V gene. V lost 6 bases and J lost 0, with 18 bases in between. This CDR3 is 18 amino acids long. The CDR3 loop is CASSSHGGGLSGANVLTF. The DNA for the CDR3 is TGTGCCAGCAGCTCTCATGGGGGGGGCCTCTCTGGGGCCAACGTCCTGACTTTC.